This TCR beta chain was identified in a study of blood T cell repertoires in COVID-19. Looking at the study overall: The United States, Italy and Spain provided the acute and convalescent COVID-19 samples. The cDNA or gDNA used as material had been derived from T cells, B-cell-depleted T cells, or PBMCs.

As originally analysed: Amplification from reference gene primers served as the basis for estimated nucleated cell counts. Measured with immunoSEQ multiplex PCR; TCRdb has only the in-frame clones, and not every one. V, J and clone size derive from that table, while D and trimming were established from the DNA sequence. Of 210,000 or so clones in the sample, less than 90% were seen once. V lost 0 bases and J 5 bases, leaving 9 bases between the germline ends. The CDR3 runs to 14 residues. Per the germline V gene, CDR1 is SGHRS and CDR2 is YFSETQ. This clonotype originated in a man in his forties with active or convalescent COVID-19. Material for sequencing was peripheral blood. J is TRBJ1-5 and V is TRBV5-1; D may be TRBD1 (6 bases). The CDR3 coding sequence is TGCGCCAGCAGCTTGGATGCAGGGGATCAGCCCCAGCATTTT. This codes for CASSLDAGDQPQHF.